This note documents a single TCR beta chain sequence. As yet, its antigen is unknown. The sample is drawn from a study of response to subunit inactivated influenza vaccine. V lost 3 bases, J lost 7 bases, and 12 bases stayed unmatched. The length of the CDR3 is 16 residues. Germline values: CDR1 KGHDR, CDR2 SFDVKD. MiXCR, applied by TCRdb to the RT-PCR reads, yields one record per CDR3 protein. This table has about 800,000 distinct CDR3 sequences, roughly 20% appearing once. Study-level results: Each seasonal flu vaccination may recruit only limited new T cells, authors suggested.

This receptor was taken from a man aged 45-65 years who received an inactivated influenza vaccine. V is TRBV24-1 and J is TRBJ1-2; 8 bases match TRBD1. Sequenced here: PBMCs from blood, sampled roughly 5 days after vaccination. CDR3 coding DNA: TGTGCCACCAGTGATCCCCGAAACACAGGGACAGGTGGCTACACCTTC. As protein: CATSDPRNTGTGGYTF.